The 13 T cell receptor beta chains presented below share a single source sample, sequenced in a study of blood T cell repertoires in COVID-19. TCRdb keeps only in-frame clones here, not all; method: immunoSEQ multiplex PCR. The table includes some 250,000 clones, about nine tenths detected once. Sample: peripheral blood. The receptors come from a woman in her twenties or thirties with COVID-19, enrolled during active disease.

The V call is TRBV4-1, the J call TRBJ2-7; D gene ambiguous. CDR3 length equals 13 residues. Trimming left V 5 bases short and J 4 bases short, with 12 bases between. The germline V gene has CDR1 MGHRA and CDR2 YSYEKL. CDR3 DNA sequence: TGCGCCAGCAGCTCTTTTCCAGGATACGAGCAGTACTTC. Translated, it gives CASSSFPGYEQYF.

The rearrangement links TRBV28 to TRBJ1-1, with D possibly TRBD1 on 5 matching bases. V lost 7 bases and J 5 bases, leaving 8 bases between the germline ends. Per germline, CDR1 MDHEN and CDR2 SYDVKM. CDR3 length: 11 residues. Here the CDR3 reads CASNRWTEAFF. The CDR3 DNA reads as TGTGCCAGCAACAGGTGGACTGAAGCTTTCTTT.

This clone was found a few times. The sample carries other DNA sequences with the same CDR3. The chain uses TRBV5-1 and TRBJ1-5; no clear D. This CDR3 region has 13 residues. Germline values: CDR1 SGHRS, CDR2 YFSETQ. The V and J ends lost 0 bases and 6 bases respectively, with 7 bases between them. CDR3 nucleotides: TGCGCCAGCAGCTTGGACCCTAGTCAGCCCCAGCATTTT. Residues: CASSLDPSQPQHF.

The chain links TRBV6-5 to TRBJ1-6; D unclear. This CDR3 has 12 residues. CDR1 and CDR2 from the germline V gene are MNHEY and SVGAGI. The V gene lost 6 bases and the J gene lost 12 bases, with 12 bases spanning the gap. CDR3 amino acids: CASRSTPGPLHF. CDR3 DNA: TGTGCCAGCAGATCCACCCCGGGACCCCTCCACTTT.

The chain recombines TRBV10-1 with TRBJ2-3; 10 bases line up with TRBD1. The V gene end was trimmed by 1 base and the J gene end by 5 bases; junction bases not matched to a gene: 3. CDR3 length: 15 amino acids. CDR1 WNHNN and CDR2 SYGVQD come from the germline V gene (reference sequence). This chain's CDR3 is CASSELTGGQDTQYF. The CDR3 region has the DNA TGCGCCAGCAGTGAGTTGACAGGGGGCCAAGATACGCAGTATTTT.

This chain connects TRBV6-4 to TRBJ2-7, with 8 bases aligning to TRBD1. V trimming: 4 bases; J trimming: 0 bases; junction bases outside the gene matches: 2. Per the germline V gene, CDR1 is MRHNA and CDR2 is SNTAGT. CDR3 length: 14 amino acids. The CDR3 nucleotides read TGTGCCAGCAGTGTCGGACAGGGCTCCTACGAGCAGTACTTC. Amino acids: CASSVGQGSYEQYF.

The V gene is TRBV4-1, the J gene TRBJ2-7, with D tentatively TRBD1 (5 bases). The germline V and J ends were trimmed by 3 bases and 2 bases, with 11 bases remaining between them. CDR3 size: 14 residues. Germline-derived CDR1 and CDR2 are MGHRA and YSYEKL. The CDR3 region is CASSQTARTYEQYF. The CDR3 DNA sequence: TGCGCCAGCAGCCAGACAGCGCGAACCTACGAGCAGTACTTC.

This sequence joins TRBV7-9 and TRBJ2-1; 7 nucleotides agree with TRBD1. After removal of 5 bases from V and 1 base from J, the junction contained 11 bases not matched to a gene. Germline-derived CDR1 and CDR2 are SEHNR and FQNEAQ (reference sequence). This CDR3 spans 17 amino acids. CDR3 DNA sequence: TGTGCCAGCAGCGGCCGCACAGGGGAGTTGTCCTACAATGAGCAGTTCTTC. Translating it yields CASSGRTGELSYNEQFF.

The chain links TRBV19 to TRBJ1-6; TRBD1 aligns across 7 bases. CDR3 length: 16 amino acids. Trimming at V came to 4 bases and at J to 5 bases, leaving 8 bases not matched to a gene. Per germline, CDR1 LNHDA and CDR2 SQIVND (reference sequence). For the CDR3, the DNA is TGTGCCAGTAGTAAAGACCGGGACAGAAATAATTCACCCCTCCACTTT. This sequence encodes CASSKDRDRNNSPLHF.

The V gene is TRBV25-1, the J gene TRBJ2-1; D is possibly TRBD2 (7 bases). Germline CDR1 MGHDK, CDR2 SYGVNS. Between the trimmed V and J ends, which lost 1 base and 8 bases, there was a span of 18 bases. This CDR3 contains 16 residues. In DNA, the CDR3 is TGTGCCAGCAGTGAATTTAGAGGCAGGGGAGGGGATGAGCAGTTCTTC. This gives the protein CASSEFRGRGGDEQFF.

The gene calls are TRBV4-1 and TRBJ2-1; the D gene is possibly TRBD1 (6 bases). CDR3 size: 14 residues. Trimming stripped 2 bases from V and 7 bases from J, with 12 bases between. Germline V gene data show CDR1 as MGHRA and CDR2 as YSYEKL. CDR3: CASSQPLQGNEQFF. The CDR3 nucleotides are TGCGCCAGCAGCCAACCCCTGCAGGGGAATGAGCAGTTCTTC.

CDR3 residues: CASSRLTGLLYGYTF. In DNA form, the CDR3 reads TGTGCCAGCAGTCGCCTGACAGGGCTACTCTATGGCTACACCTTC. V and J are TRBV7-9 and TRBJ1-2; 7 nucleotides agree with TRBD1. This CDR3 has 15 residues. V was clipped by 6 bases and J by 4 bases; unmatched bases: 11. CDR1 and CDR2 (germline): SEHNR, FQNEAQ (reference sequence).

The chain uses TRBV28 and TRBJ2-3; weak D call: TRBD2 (6 bases). Germline assignment: CDR1 MDHEN and CDR2 SYDVKM. Trimming took 3 bases from V and 3 from J, leaving 16 bases between them. The CDR3 sequence is 16 residues long. The CDR3 reads CASSLGAGRFTDTQYF. The CDR3 DNA sequence: TGTGCCAGCAGTTTGGGTGCAGGGAGGTTTACAGATACGCAGTATTTT.